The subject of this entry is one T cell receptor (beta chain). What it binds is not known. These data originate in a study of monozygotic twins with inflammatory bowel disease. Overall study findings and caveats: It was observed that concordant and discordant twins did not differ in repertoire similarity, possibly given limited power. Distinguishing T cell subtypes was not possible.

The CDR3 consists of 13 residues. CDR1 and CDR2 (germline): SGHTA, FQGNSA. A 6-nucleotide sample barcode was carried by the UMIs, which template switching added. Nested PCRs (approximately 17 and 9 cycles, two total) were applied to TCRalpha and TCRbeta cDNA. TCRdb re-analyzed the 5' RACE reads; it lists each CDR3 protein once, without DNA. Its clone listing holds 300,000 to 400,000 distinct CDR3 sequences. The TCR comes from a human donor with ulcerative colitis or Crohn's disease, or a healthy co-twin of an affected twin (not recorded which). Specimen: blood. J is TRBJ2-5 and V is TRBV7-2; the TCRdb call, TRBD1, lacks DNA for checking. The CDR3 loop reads CASSRAGKETQYF.